This T cell receptor beta chain originates from a study of T cell changes during pregnancy in multiple sclerosis. Generated by immunoSEQ multiplex PCR, the TCRdb table keeps only in-frame clones and is missing some. The table shows roughly 75,000 clones, with 90% to 95% occurring only once. V lost 3 bases to trimming and J lost 4 bases; unmatched junction nucleotides: 5. Looked up from germline, CDR1 is SGHTA and CDR2 is FQGNSA. The CDR3 totals 16 residues. The clonotype comes from a female donor in good health, enrolled as a control in a pregnancy study. The sequences come from peripheral blood, collected after pregnancy. This chain joins TRBV7-2 and TRBJ2-5, with TRBD2 matching 13 bases. CDR3 loop: CASSFRTSGSSETQYF. CDR3 sequence (DNA): TGTGCCAGCAGCTTCCGGACTAGCGGGAGCTCAGAGACCCAGTACTTC.